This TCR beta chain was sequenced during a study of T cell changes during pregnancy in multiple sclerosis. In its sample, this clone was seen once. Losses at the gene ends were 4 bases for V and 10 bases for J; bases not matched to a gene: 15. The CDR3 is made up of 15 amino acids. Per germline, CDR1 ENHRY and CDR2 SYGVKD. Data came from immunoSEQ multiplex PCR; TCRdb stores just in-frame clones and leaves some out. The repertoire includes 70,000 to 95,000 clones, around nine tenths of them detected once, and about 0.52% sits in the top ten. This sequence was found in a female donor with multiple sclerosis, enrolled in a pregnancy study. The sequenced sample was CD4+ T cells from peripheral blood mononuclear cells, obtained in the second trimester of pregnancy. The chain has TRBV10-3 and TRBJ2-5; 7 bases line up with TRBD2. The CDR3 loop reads CAISVGTTEKRNQYF. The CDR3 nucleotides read TGTGCCATCAGTGTCGGGACTACTGAAAAGAGAAACCAGTACTTC.